This entry is about one TCR beta chain. The junction shows a germline mismatch at one end, possibly a read error. CDR1 and CDR2 (germline): SNHLY, FYNNEI. There are 14 residues in the CDR3. The study profiled TCR beta VDJ and CDR3 using genomic DNA as template. TCRdb recomputed calls from the reads with MiXCR, one row per CDR3 protein. In the table there are about 160,000 distinct CDR3 sequences, approximately 44% of which are singletons. This entry is derived from a study of CD8+CD57+ T cells in acquired aplastic anemia. Study-level information: The mean DNA yield obtained from sorted CD4+ and CD8+ cells came to 3 to 4 ug.

Those patients picked for sequencing had displayed CD8+CD57+ cell expansion on flow cytometry. At the time of blood sampling, patients had not yet received any therapy. This chain uses TRBV2 with TRBJ2-4; unclear D gene. This receptor was identified in a human donor with aplastic anemia. Sample: sorted CD4+, CD8+, or CD8+CD57+ T cells (not recorded which) from PBMCs. The DNA of the CDR3 is TGTGCCAGCAGTTTCGAATTAGCCAACAACATTCAGTACTTC. Translating it yields CASSFELANNIQYF.